Each of the 16 T cell receptor beta chains below was sequenced from the same sample in a study of blood T cell repertoires in COVID-19. Profiled with immunoSEQ multiplex PCR; TCRdb holds only in-frame clones, not every one. The table has 150,000 or so clones, 70% to 90% seen once; the top ten hold approximately 7%. Sequencing used PBMCs or T cells enriched from blood (not recorded which). All receptors derive from a woman aged 45-65 years who had recovered from COVID-19.

CDR3 in amino acids: CASRWTRNYGYTF. The CDR3 bases are TGTGCCAGCAGGTGGACACGAAACTATGGCTACACCTTC. The chain employs TRBV12-3 or TRBV12-4 and TRBJ1-2, with a possible D match to TRBD1 (5 bases). V was cut by 6 bases and J by 2 bases, with 10 bases left in between. The CDR3 consists of 13 residues.

The chain employs TRBV19 and TRBJ2-5, with 11 bases lining up with TRBD2. The CDR3 is made up of 15 amino acids. J was trimmed by 3 bases and V by 5 bases; bases with no gene match: 5. In germline, CDR1 is LNHDA, CDR2 SQIVND (reference sequence). This CDR3 is CASSLLAGEKETQYF. For the CDR3, the DNA is TGTGCCAGTAGTCTACTAGCGGGGGAAAAAGAGACCCAGTACTTC. The full variable domain, its missing parts supplied by reference TRBV19 and TRBJ2-5, is DGGITQSPKYLFRKEGQNVTLSCEQNLNHDAMYWYRQDPGQGLRLIYYSQIVNDFQKGDIAEGYSVSREKKESFPLTVTSAQKNPTAFYLCASSLLAGEKETQYFGPGTRLLVL.

The chain links TRBV9 to TRBJ1-6; no clear D. This CDR3 comprises 16 residues. CDR1 is SGDLS, CDR2 YYNGEE, per germline. The germline V and J ends were trimmed by 4 bases and 8 bases, with 19 bases remaining between them. The CDR3 nucleotides read TGTGCCAGCAGCCCCCTGCCCGGGTCCGATCATTCACCCCTCCACTTT. Protein sequence: CASSPLPGSDHSPLHF.

This rearrangement joins TRBV2 to TRBJ2-3; 7 bases map to TRBD2. The ends lost 7 bases at V and 2 bases at J; junction bases unmatched: 3. This CDR3 is 13 amino acids long. Germline V gene sequence: CDR1 SNHLY, CDR2 FYNNEI. The CDR3 region is CASNGGFTDTQYF. CDR3 coding DNA: TGTGCCAGCAACGGGGGGTTCACAGATACGCAGTATTTT.

V is TRBV19 and J is TRBJ1-1; D may be TRBD1 (5 bases). CDR1 LNHDA and CDR2 SQIVND come from the germline V gene (reference sequence). CDR3 length: 15 amino acids. Trimming took off 6 bases at V and 11 bases at J, with 25 bases between the two ends. The CDR3 reads CASSTPGGATREAFF. The DNA for the CDR3 is TGTGCCAGTAGCACCCCCGGAGGGGCCACCCGGGAGGCTTTCTTT. Complete variable domain (other parts from reference TRBV19 and TRBJ1-1): DGGITQSPKYLFRKEGQNVTLSCEQNLNHDAMYWYRQDPGQGLRLIYYSQIVNDFQKGDIAEGYSVSREKKESFPLTVTSAQKNPTAFYLCASSTPGGATREAFFGQGTRLTVV.

V and J are TRBV9 and TRBJ1-3, with D uncertain. The CDR3 contains 18 residues. Germline CDR1 reads SGDLS; CDR2 reads YYNGEE. V dropped 0 bases and J dropped 0 bases, with 16 bases sitting between them. In DNA form, the CDR3 reads TGTGCCAGCAGCGTAGATCTAGCTCGGAGGAGCTCTGGAAACACCATATATTTT. Its translation: CASSVDLARRSSGNTIYF.

The chain employs TRBV7-3 and TRBJ1-4; D may be TRBD1 (6 bases). Per the germline V gene, CDR1 is SGHTA and CDR2 is FQGTGA. The ends were cut back, 7 bases at V and 4 bases at J, with 13 bases in the middle. The length of the CDR3 is 14 residues. The CDR3 protein is CASKSGTSNEKLFF. CDR3 sequence (DNA): TGTGCCAGCAAATCCGGGACAAGTAATGAAAAACTGTTTTTT.

V is TRBV6-1 and J is TRBJ1-2; D not certain. The V gene's germline CDR1 is MNHNS and CDR2 SASEGT. V dropped 6 bases and J dropped 2 bases, with 13 bases sitting between them. This CDR3 region has 14 residues. The CDR3 DNA is TGTGCCAGCAGGGGAGCGGCGGCCAACTATGGCTACACCTTC. This encodes CASRGAAANYGYTF.

The chain employs TRBV4-1 and TRBJ1-1; D unclear. CDR3 length: 14 amino acids. V shed 1 base and J shed 6 bases, with 12 bases lying between them. From germline, CDR1 is MGHRA and CDR2 YSYEKL. CDR3 protein: CASSQVLAAPEAFF. CDR3 in DNA: TGCGCCAGCAGCCAAGTCCTGGCGGCTCCTGAAGCTTTCTTT.

This chain links TRBV18 with TRBJ2-2; 9 nucleotides match TRBD1. The germline V gene has CDR1 KGHSH and CDR2 LQKENI. CDR3 size: 15 residues. J gave up 3 bases and V 6 bases, and 5 bases lay outside the gene matches. CDR3 coding DNA: TGTGCCAGCTCCCCAAGACAGGGGGACACCGGGGAGCTGTTTTTT. The encoded protein is CASSPRQGDTGELFF.

This clone was counted a single time. This chain connects TRBV19 to TRBJ1-1; 9 positions match TRBD1. Germline V lookup: CDR1 LNHDA, CDR2 SQIVND (reference sequence). The CDR3 has 15 residues. With 5 bases clipped from V and 1 base from J, the junction kept 5 bases outside the gene matches. CDR3 sequence (DNA): TGTGCCAGTAGTCGGACAGGGGACCCGAACACTGAAGCTTTCTTT. Translating gives CASSRTGDPNTEAFF.

V gene TRBV7-6 combines with J gene TRBJ2-7, with 7 positions matching TRBD1. Germline CDR1 SGHVS, CDR2 FNYEAQ. This CDR3 comprises 12 residues. Germline trimming cut 5 bases from V and 3 bases from J; bases unmatched to any gene: 1. The DNA for the CDR3 is TGTGCCAGCAGCCCAGGGGGCTACGAGCAGTACTTC. It translates to CASSPGGYEQYF.

This sequence joins TRBV15 and TRBJ1-1; D is possibly TRBD1 (6 bases). Trimming stripped 0 bases from V and 7 bases from J, with 12 bases between. The CDR3 is 14 residues long. The germline V gene has CDR1 LNHNV and CDR2 YYDKDF (reference sequence). In DNA form, the CDR3 reads TGTGCCACCAGCAGAGATGGGGGGGCTTTTGAAGCTTTCTTT. Protein product: CATSRDGGAFEAFF.

V and J are TRBV19 and TRBJ1-4, with D possibly being TRBD1 (6 bases). V lost 4 bases to trimming and J lost 8 bases, with 14 bases between them. This CDR3 region has 14 residues. Germline assignment: CDR1 LNHDA and CDR2 SQIVND (reference sequence). The CDR3 spells CASSTVGAREKLFF. CDR3 bases: TGTGCCAGTAGTACTGTGGGGGCTCGGGAAAAACTGTTTTTT. Complete variable domain (other parts from reference TRBV19 and TRBJ1-4): DGGITQSPKYLFRKEGQNVTLSCEQNLNHDAMYWYRQDPGQGLRLIYYSQIVNDFQKGDIAEGYSVSREKKESFPLTVTSAQKNPTAFYLCASSTVGAREKLFFGSGTQLSVL.

This rearrangement joins TRBV27 to TRBJ2-2; the match to TRBD2 covers 12 bases. The CDR3 consists of 15 residues. Germline CDR1 and CDR2: MNHEY and SMNVEV (reference sequence). The junction had 0 bases not matched to a gene; V was cut back by 2 bases and J by 5 bases. CDR3: CASSLGLAGTGELFF. The CDR3 region has the DNA TGTGCCAGCAGTTTAGGACTAGCGGGGACCGGGGAGCTGTTTTTT.

The V and J genes are TRBV6-5 and TRBJ1-2, with TRBD1 as a possible D gene (5 bases). Trimming removed 3 bases at V and 8 bases at J, with 13 bases between. The length of the CDR3 is 13 residues. CDR1 is MNHEY, CDR2 SVGAGI, per germline. The CDR3, as DNA: TGTGCCAGCAGTTATGACGCAAGGGGCGGCTACACCTTC. This sequence encodes CASSYDARGGYTF.